This T cell receptor beta chain came from a study of blood T cell repertoires in COVID-19. Study background: Collection of acute and convalescent COVID-19 samples took place in the United States, Italy and Spain. The cDNA or gDNA used as material had been derived from T cells, B-cell-depleted T cells, or PBMCs.

The CDR3 consists of 13 residues. V dropped 0 bases and J dropped 1 base, with 3 bases sitting between them. The germline V gene encodes CDR1 SGDLS and CDR2 YYNGEE. Measured with immunoSEQ multiplex PCR; TCRdb has only the in-frame clones, and not every one. The sample records about 110,000 clones, 90% to 95% being singletons. This TCR was recovered from a young woman with acute or convalescent COVID-19. The chain employs TRBV9 and TRBJ2-3, with D unclear. The sequencing input was peripheral blood. The CDR3 coding sequence is TGTGCCAGCAGCGTAGCGGGCACAGATACGCAGTATTTT. It codes for CASSVAGTDTQYF.